The present T cell receptor beta chain was sequenced within a study of control samples from healthy donors and cancer patients. CDR1 and CDR2 (germline): SGHTA, FQGTGA. The ends were cut back, 2 bases at V and 0 bases at J, with 10 bases in the middle. This CDR3 region has 15 residues. Sequencing used immunoSEQ multiplex PCR; TCRdb keeps in-frame clones, though not all of them. The sample lists some 120,000 clones, around 93% occurring once. The chain has TRBV7-3 and TRBJ1-2; D remains ambiguous. Sequences were obtained from blood. The source is a man aged 18 to 30 in good health. The CDR3 DNA is TGTGCCAGCAGCTTAGTAACAGAAGCTAACTATGGCTACACCTTC. Translation: CASSLVTEANYGYTF.